This T cell receptor beta chain was documented in a study of blood T cell repertoires in COVID-19. Turning to the study itself: T cells, B-cell-depleted T cells, or PBMCs provided the cDNA or gDNA that served as material.

Cohort allocation depended upon clinical history that participants reported. Some clones are missing from TCRdb's copy, which holds only in-frame ones; the method was immunoSEQ multiplex PCR. The table includes a few hundred thousand clones, more than 75% detected once. The source of this sequence is a woman aged 50 to 60 who had been exposed to COVID-19. Sequenced material: PBMCs or T cells enriched from blood (not recorded which).

CDR3 loop: CASSWGQGGGNQPQHF. DNA for the CDR3: TGTGCCAGCAGTTGGGGACAGGGAGGGGGCAATCAGCCCCAGCATTTT. The V call is TRBV28, the J call TRBJ1-5; 9 bases fit TRBD1. V gave up 4 bases and J gave up 2 bases; unmatched junction bases: 6. Germline V lookup: CDR1 MDHEN, CDR2 SYDVKM. CDR3 length equals 16 residues.